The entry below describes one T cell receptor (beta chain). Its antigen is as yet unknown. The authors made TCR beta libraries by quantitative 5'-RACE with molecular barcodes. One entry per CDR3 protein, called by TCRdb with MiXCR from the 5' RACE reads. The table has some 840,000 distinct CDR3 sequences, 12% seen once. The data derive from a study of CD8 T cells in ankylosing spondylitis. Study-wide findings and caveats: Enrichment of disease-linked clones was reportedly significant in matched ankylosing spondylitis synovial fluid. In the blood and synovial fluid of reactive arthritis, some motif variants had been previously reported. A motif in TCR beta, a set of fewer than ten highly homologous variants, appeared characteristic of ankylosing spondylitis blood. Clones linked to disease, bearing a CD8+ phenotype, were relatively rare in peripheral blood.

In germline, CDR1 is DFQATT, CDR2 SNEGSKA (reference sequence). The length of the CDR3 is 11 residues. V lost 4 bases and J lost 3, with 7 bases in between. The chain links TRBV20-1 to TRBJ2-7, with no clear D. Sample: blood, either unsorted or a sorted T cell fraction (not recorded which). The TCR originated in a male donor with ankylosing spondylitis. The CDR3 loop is CSANEDYEQYF. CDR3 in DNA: TGCAGTGCTAATGAGGACTACGAGCAGTACTTC.